This TCR delta chain was sequenced during a study of gamma-delta T cells after stem cell transplantation (dated by TCRdb to 2015 to 2016). The library relied on RT-PCR. TCRdb shows the sequencer as Illumina MiSeq. In TCRdb, clones were called once more from the public reads by CATT, and rows of identical DNA were later combined. Counted in this sample were 15,000 to 17,000 delta-chain clones; less than 10% of them appeared once. About 60% of the sample comes from the top ten. Note on this clone: Its specific antigen is unknown. TCRdb has a much larger clone's protein, which differs at residue 3 from the translation of this DNA, likely because of a read error; what is shown is the protein translated from the DNA.

The CDR3, cysteine through phenylalanine, is 15 amino acids long. Only the CDR3 portion is preserved as DNA: 45 bases, with reading frame beginning at the first base. CDR1 and CDR2 are drawn from the germline V gene (reference sequence): TVYSNPD, GDNSRS. Trimming takes 4 bases off V and 4 bases off J; junction bases not matched to a gene: 15. The chain is made from TRDV3 and TRDJ1; the junction holds 7 bases that match TRDD3. The TCR originated in a human donor. It is not recorded whose cells these are; they may come from a transplant donor. The specimen sequenced was gamma-delta T cells. The CDR3 is CASGAGADTGDKLIF. The sequenced DNA is TGTGCCTCGGGAGCTGGGGCGGATACGGGCGATAAACTCATCTTT.